The text below deals with one TCR beta chain. Its antigen is unknown. No base quality information exists; no much larger clone differs at one position. TCRbeta CDR3 regions were amplified from genomic DNA using the immunoSEQ Assay, a bias-controlled multiplex PCR. The paper's data handling went like this. Within the assay, amplification of reference gene primers was used to estimate how many nucleated cells each sample contained. To quantify the absolute abundance of each unique TCRbeta CDR3 rearrangement, sequence reads were collapsed and filtered. For each sample, productive Simpson clonality was calculated by taking the square root of Simpson's diversity index across productive rearrangements. Entries here come from immuneACCESS through TCRdb and include only in-frame sequences with V and J called. Some clones fail to appear in such tables; in the studies checked, an unresolved V gene covers under half of the shortfall, and the cause of the remainder is unknown. V and J calls and clone size are given by that table; D and trimming were obtained from the DNA. The sample yields approximately 80,000 clones; roughly 85% were counted once. The ten largest account for around a tenth of the sample.

One collaborating source in Seattle enrolled patients while the patients were actively infected and followed the patients over time throughout the course of disease. The collaborating institutions used their own protocols to collect whole blood in K2EDTA tubes. For TCRbeta analysis, collaborators shipped samples as frozen whole blood, isolated PBMCs, or DNA extracted from either of those sample types. This sample is drawn from a study of blood T cell repertoires in COVID-19 (dated by TCRdb to 2020 to 2021). Describing the broader study: Collaborator samples came from the United States, Italy and Spain and covered acute and convalescent phases of COVID-19. Where HLA class I and class II types were available, the types were taken from metadata supplied by the sample provider, not from assay-based typing. The prospective study material was composed of cDNA or gDNA derived from T cells, B-cell-depleted T cells, or PBMCs. The dataset comprised deeply sampled blood TCRbeta repertoires from subjects exposed to, actively infected with, or recovered from COVID-19. Samples came from the ongoing ImmuneRACE study (first 160 participants) plus 1,254 subjects from 6 global collaborators. The sample metadata nearly always contained a de-identified subject ID, COVID-19 status, age in years and sex. The repertoires were released in a freely available public database intended as a resource for research on the immune response to SARS-CoV-2.

Reading the germline V gene gives CDR1 WSHSY and CDR2 SAAADI. The CDR3 has 14 amino acids, counting the end cysteine and phenylalanine. The DNA shown is the 42-base CDR3, in frame from base 1. At the junction V is shortened by 6 bases and J by 4 bases, with 13 bases in between. Results and caveats for the whole study, not just this receptor: How much clinical and demographic metadata was included differed by source and by participant, and the metadata was provided uncurated.

The TCR sequence derives from a middle-aged man with COVID-19, enrolled during active disease. Sequenced input: peripheral blood. This chain joins TRBV10-2 to TRBJ1-5; matching of 5 bases hints at TRBD1 as the D gene. At the DNA level, the sequence is TGCGCCAGCAGCCCTCGCAACAGGAATCAGCCCCAGCATTTT. Its amino acids are CASSPRNRNQPQHF.